This T cell receptor beta chain was obtained from a study of shared clonotypes between healthy human individuals. Germline V gene sequence: CDR1 MDHEN, CDR2 SYDVKM. This CDR3 contains 14 residues. Between the trimmed V and J ends, which lost 6 bases and 3 bases, there was a span of 11 bases. CD8 cells regarded as naive lacked CD45RO, were positively chosen for CCR7, and omitted terminally differentiated effector memory CD45RA+ cells. Turning to this clone: Antigen unknown.

Deep-level settings were used for running the assay. TCRdb keeps only in-frame clones here, not all; method: immunoSEQ multiplex PCR. The sample lists around 580,000 clones; roughly 98% were seen once. Notes on the study in general: It was the non-shared clonotypes that had lower generation probabilities than clonotypes shared by all four donors. Across subsets, estimated richness was generally greater for naive than for memory populations.

Sample: naive CD8+ T cells sorted from blood. This chain links TRBV28 with TRBJ1-4; TRBD1 is a possible D gene (5 bases). The receptor's source is a man under 40 in good health. This CDR3 reads CASSLWGANEKLFF. CDR3 nucleotide sequence: TGTGCCAGCAGCCTGTGGGGGGCTAATGAAAAACTGTTTTTT.